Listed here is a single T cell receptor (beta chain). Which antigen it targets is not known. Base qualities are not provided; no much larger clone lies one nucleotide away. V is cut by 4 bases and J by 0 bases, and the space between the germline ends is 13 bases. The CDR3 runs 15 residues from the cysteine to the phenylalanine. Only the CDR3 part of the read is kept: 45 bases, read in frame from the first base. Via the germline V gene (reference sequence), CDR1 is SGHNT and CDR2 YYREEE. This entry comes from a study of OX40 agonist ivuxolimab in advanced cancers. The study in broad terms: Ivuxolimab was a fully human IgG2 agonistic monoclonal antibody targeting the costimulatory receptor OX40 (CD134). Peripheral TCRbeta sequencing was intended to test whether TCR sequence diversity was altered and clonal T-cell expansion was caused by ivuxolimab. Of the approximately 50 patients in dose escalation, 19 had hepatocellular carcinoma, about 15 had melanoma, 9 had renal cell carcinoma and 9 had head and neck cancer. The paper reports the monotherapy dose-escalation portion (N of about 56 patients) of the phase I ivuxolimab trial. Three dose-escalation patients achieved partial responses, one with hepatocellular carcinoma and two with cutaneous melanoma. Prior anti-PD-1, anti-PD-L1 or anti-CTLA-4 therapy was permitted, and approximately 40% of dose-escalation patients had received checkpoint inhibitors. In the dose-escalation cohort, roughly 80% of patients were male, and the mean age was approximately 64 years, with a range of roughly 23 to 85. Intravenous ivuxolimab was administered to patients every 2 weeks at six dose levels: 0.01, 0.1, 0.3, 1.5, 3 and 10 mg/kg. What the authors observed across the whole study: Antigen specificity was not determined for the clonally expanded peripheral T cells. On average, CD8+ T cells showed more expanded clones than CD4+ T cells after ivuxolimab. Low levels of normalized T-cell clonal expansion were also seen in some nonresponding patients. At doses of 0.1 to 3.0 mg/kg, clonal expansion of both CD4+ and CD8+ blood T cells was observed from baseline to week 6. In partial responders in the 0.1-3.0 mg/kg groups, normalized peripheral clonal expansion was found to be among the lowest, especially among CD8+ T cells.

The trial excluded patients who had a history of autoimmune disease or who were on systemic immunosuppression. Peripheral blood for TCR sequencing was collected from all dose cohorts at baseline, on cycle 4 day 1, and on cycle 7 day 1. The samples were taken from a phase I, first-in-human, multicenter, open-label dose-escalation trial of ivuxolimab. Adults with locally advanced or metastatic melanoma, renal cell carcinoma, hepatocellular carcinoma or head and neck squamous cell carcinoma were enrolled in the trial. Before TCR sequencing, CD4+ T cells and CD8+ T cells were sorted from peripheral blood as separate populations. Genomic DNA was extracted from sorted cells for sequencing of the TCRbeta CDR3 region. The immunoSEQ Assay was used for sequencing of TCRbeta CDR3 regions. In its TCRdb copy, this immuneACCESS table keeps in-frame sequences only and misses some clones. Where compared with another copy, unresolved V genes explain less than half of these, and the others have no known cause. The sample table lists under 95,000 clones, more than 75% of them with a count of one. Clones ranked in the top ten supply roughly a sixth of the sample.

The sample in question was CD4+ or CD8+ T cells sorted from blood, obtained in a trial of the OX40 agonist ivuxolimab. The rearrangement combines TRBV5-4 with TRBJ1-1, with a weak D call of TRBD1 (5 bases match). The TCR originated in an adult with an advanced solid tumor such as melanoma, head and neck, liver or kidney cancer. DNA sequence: TGTGCCAGCAGCCCGACAGTCAACATGAACACTGAAGCTTTCTTT. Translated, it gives CASSPTVNMNTEAFF.